This note documents a single T cell receptor (beta chain) sequence. The CDR3 spans 18 residues. Germline-derived CDR1 and CDR2 are SGHKS and YYEKEE (reference sequence). V lost 0 bases and J lost 3, with 16 bases in between. This record comes from a study of radiotherapy plus CTLA-4 blockade in lung cancer. This table comes from immunoSEQ multiplex PCR, and its TCRdb copy is limited to in-frame clones, with some not included. The sample records about 49,000 clones, 85% being singletons. The TCR comes from a human donor with non-small cell lung cancer whose response to radiotherapy plus ipilimumab could not be evaluated. The V gene is TRBV5-5, the J gene TRBJ2-6; D may be TRBD2 (6 bases). This material consisted of peripheral blood, taken from a patient treated with radiotherapy plus ipilimumab. The CDR3 loop is CASSLATPEGLGANVLTF. The CDR3 nucleotides are TGTGCCAGCAGCTTGGCGACCCCGGAGGGCCTTGGGGCCAACGTCCTGACTTTC.